This T cell receptor (beta chain) originates from a study of a mutant IDH1 vaccine in newly diagnosed glioma. The overall study: Patients had received radiotherapy, temozolomide, or both previously, most receiving both.

Specified time point: baseline, week 1 (first vaccination visit). The treatment denotes: pre-vaccination baseline after standard-of-care therapy. Remarks on this clone: Its specificity is unknown.

Study-wide findings and caveats: Researchers report vaccine-induced immune responses in more than 90% of patients.

The protocol was immunoSEQ multiplex PCR, while the TCRdb copy is restricted to in-frame clones and leaves out a portion. The data show tens of thousands of clones, 86% seen once. CDR1 SGHRS and CDR2 YFSETQ come from the germline V gene. The CDR3 length is 17 residues. Between the trimmed V and J ends, which lost 4 bases and 1 base, there was a span of 18 bases. This chain uses TRBV5-1 with TRBJ1-3, with D possibly matching TRBD1 (5 bases). The sequence came from a man in his thirties or forties with glioma. The sample here was PBMCs, taken from a glioma patient treated with radiotherapy, temozolomide or both. The CDR3 DNA follows: TGCGCCAGCAGCGTAGGATTACAGGTCGGGTCTGGAAACACCATATATTTT. Protein sequence: CASSVGLQVGSGNTIYF.